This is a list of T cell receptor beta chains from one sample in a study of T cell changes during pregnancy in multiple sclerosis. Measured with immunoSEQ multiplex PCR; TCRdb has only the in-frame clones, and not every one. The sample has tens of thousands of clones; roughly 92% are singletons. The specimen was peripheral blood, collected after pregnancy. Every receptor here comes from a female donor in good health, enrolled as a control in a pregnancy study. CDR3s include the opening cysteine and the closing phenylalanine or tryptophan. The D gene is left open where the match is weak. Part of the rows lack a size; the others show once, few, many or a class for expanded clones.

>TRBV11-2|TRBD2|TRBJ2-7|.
TGTGCCAGCAGGCCTAGCGGGGGGGCCTCCGAGCAGTACTTC
CASRPSGGASEQYF
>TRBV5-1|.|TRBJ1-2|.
TGCGCCAGCAGCGCGGCGTTACACGAGAATGGCTACACCTTC
CASSAALHENGYTF
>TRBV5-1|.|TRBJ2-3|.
TGCGCCAGCAGTCTAGCGGATACGCAGTATTTT
CASSLADTQYF
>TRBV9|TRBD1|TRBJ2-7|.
TGTGCCAGCAGCGTAGAGGGGACAGCTCTTTCCTACGAGCAGTACTTC
CASSVEGTALSYEQYF
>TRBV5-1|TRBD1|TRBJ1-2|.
TGCGCCAGCAGCTTGCAGGACAGGGCGGGGGGCTACACCTTC
CASSLQDRAGGYTF
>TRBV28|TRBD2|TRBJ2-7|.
TGTGCCAGCATGGTCGGGGGGAGCCCCAGCTACGAGCAGTACTTC
CASMVGGSPSYEQYF
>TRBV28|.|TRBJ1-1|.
TGTGCCAGCAACCTACAGTCTTCGTGGACTGAAGCTTTCTTT
CASNLQSSWTEAFF
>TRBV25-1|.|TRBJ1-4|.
TGTGCCAGCTCGCGTACAGGGACTAATGAAAAACTGTTTTTT
CASSRTGTNEKLFF
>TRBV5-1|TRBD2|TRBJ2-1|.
TGCGCCAGCAGCCGGACTAGCAACAATGAGCAGTTCTTC
CASSRTSNNEQFF
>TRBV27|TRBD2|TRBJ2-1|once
TGTGCCAGCAGTTGGACGGGGGGCTACAATGAGCAGTTCTTC
CASSWTGGYNEQFF
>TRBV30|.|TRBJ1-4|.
TGTGCCTGGAATCGGCAGGGAGGTGAAAAACTGTTTTTT
CAWNRQGGEKLFF
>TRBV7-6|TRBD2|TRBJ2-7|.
TGTGCCAGCAGCTTAGCCCAGGGAGGGAGCTACGAGCAGTACTTC
CASSLAQGGSYEQYF
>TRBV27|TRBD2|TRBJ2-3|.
TGTGCCAGCAGTTCGCTAGCGGGAGGGCCGTTAAGCACAGATACGCAGTATTTT
CASSSLAGGPLSTDTQYF
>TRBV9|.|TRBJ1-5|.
TGTGCCAGCAGCAGGGGGGGGAGGGAGAGAGACAATCAGCCCCAGCATTTT
CASSRGGRERDNQPQHF
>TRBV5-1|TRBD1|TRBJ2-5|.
TGCGCCAGCAGCCCCGGACAGGTCCAAGAGACCCAGTACTTC
CASSPGQVQETQYF
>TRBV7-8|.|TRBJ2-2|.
TGTGCCAGCAGTTCAGACTACCGAGTGAACACCGGGGAGCTGTTTTTT
CASSSDYRVNTGELFF
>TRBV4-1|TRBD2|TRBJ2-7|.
TGCGCCAGCAGCCCGGGACTAGCGGGAGGGCCAATGACCTACGAGCAGTACTTC
CASSPGLAGGPMTYEQYF
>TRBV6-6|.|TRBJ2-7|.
TGTGCCAGCAGTTACTCAAACTCCCCCTACGAGCAGTACTTC
CASSYSNSPYEQYF
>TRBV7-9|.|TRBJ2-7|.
TGTGCCAGCAGCCTACAGGGTTACGAGCAGTACTTC
CASSLQGYEQYF
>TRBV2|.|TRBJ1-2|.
TGTGCCAGCAGTGAGGACAGTGGCTACACCTTC
CASSEDSGYTF
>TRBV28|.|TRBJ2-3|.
TGTGCCAGCAGTGGCCGTAGGACTGGAACGACAGATACGCAGTATTTT
CASSGRRTGTTDTQYF
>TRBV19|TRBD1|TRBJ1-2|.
TGTGCCAGTAGTATCCCCGGACAGGGGCTCTATGGCTACACCTTC
CASSIPGQGLYGYTF
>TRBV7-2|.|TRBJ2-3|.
TGTGCCAGCAGCTTAGCGGGAGGAACCACAGATACGCAGTATTTT
CASSLAGGTTDTQYF
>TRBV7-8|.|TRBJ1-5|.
TGTGCCAGCAGCTTAAATGCAGGGGCATACCAGCCCCAGCATTTT
CASSLNAGAYQPQHF
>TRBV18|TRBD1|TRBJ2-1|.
TGTGCCAGCTCATTACAGGGGGCTGAAAGAAATGAGCAGTTCTTC
CASSLQGAERNEQFF
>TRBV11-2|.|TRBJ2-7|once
TGTGCCAGCAGCTTGGACAGTTGGACCTACGAGCAGTACTTC
CASSLDSWTYEQYF
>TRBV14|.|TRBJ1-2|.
TGTGCCAGCAGCCAGACAGTGAACTATGGCTACACCTTC
CASSQTVNYGYTF
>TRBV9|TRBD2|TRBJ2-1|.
TGTGCCAGCAGCGTAGCCGGGACTAGCAGGAATGAGCAGTTCTTC
CASSVAGTSRNEQFF
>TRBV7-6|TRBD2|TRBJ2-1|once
TGTGCCAGCAGCTTAGTACCCGGACTAGCGGGAGATCCGTACAATGAGCAGTTCTTC
CASSLVPGLAGDPYNEQFF
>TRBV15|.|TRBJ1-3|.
TGTGCCACCAGCAGAGATGGGATGGCGGGTGGAAACACCATATATTTT
CATSRDGMAGGNTIYF
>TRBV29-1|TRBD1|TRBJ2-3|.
TGCAGCGTTCCAGGGGGCGCGACAGATACGCAGTATTTT
CSVPGGATDTQYF
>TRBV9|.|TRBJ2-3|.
TGTGCCAGCAGCGCCGGGACAAGCACAGATACGCAGTATTTT
CASSAGTSTDTQYF
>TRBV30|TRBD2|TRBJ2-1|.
TGTGCCTGGAGTGTACTTGGGACTAGCGGCTTCAATGAGCAGTTCTTC
CAWSVLGTSGFNEQFF
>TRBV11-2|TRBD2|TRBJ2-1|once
TGTGCCAGCAGCCCCAGCGGGAGCTCCTACAATGAGCAGTTCTTC
CASSPSGSSYNEQFF
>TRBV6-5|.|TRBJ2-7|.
TGTGCCAGCAGTTACTCTCAGGGAATTACGGGCGAGCAGTACTTC
CASSYSQGITGEQYF
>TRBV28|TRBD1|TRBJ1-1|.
TGTGCCAGCAGTTTATGGAACTCAGGGGGCAGGACTGAAGCTTTCTTT
CASSLWNSGGRTEAFF
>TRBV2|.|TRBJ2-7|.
TGTGCCAGCAGCTCGAGACTTGGCCACGAGCAGTACTTC
CASSSRLGHEQYF